This TCR beta chain emerged from a study of spatial heterogeneity in lung cancer. Broader study findings: The study found that expanded intratumoral alpha and beta TCR counts tracked tumor mutation counts.

The CDR3 loop spans 14 amino acids. V lost 1 base, J lost 0 bases, and 6 bases lay in between. CDR1 is LGHDT, CDR2 YNNKEL, per germline (reference sequence). Indicated time point: sample taken at primary tumor resection. Extraction of whole RNA from tumor, nontumor lung or frozen PBMC preceded unsorted sequencing. TCRdb reprocessed the 5' RACE reads with MiXCR, giving one entry per CDR3 protein. Of roughly 18,000 distinct CDR3 sequences in the sample, roughly a tenth were seen once. As for this clonotype: As yet, its antigen is unknown. This beta chain slipped into a library made for alpha chains as a stray read, so its size is not meaningful.

V gene TRBV3-1 combines with J gene TRBJ1-1; TRBD1 is a possible D gene (5 bases). This TCR was sampled from a female donor with early-stage non-small cell lung cancer. The sample here was lung tumor tissue, taken at surgery. DNA for the CDR3: TGTGCCAGCAGCCAAGCACAGGTGAACACTGAAGCTTTCTTT. It translates to CASSQAQVNTEAFF.